This T cell receptor beta chain was documented in a study of blood T cell repertoires in COVID-19. About the study: Sites in the United States, Italy and Spain provided acute and convalescent COVID-19 samples. Sources were T cells, B-cell-depleted T cells, or PBMCs; the material itself was cDNA or gDNA.

Original processing methods: It was from reference gene primer amplification that nucleated cell counts were estimated. The protocol was immunoSEQ multiplex PCR, while the TCRdb copy is restricted to in-frame clones and leaves out a portion. The D gene and trimming were derived from the DNA, and the V and J assignments and clone size from that table. The repertoire holds some 100,000 clones, approximately 86% seen once, with 7.7% in the top ten. A few counts support this clone. This CDR3 comprises 16 residues. Germline V gives CDR1 SQVTM, CDR2 ANQGSEA. V dropped 1 base and J dropped 0; count of bases not matched to a gene: 6.

This receptor was taken from a human donor in a cohort sampled during active COVID-19. This chain links TRBV29-1 with TRBJ1-5, with 7 bases fitting TRBD1. The specimen sequenced was peripheral blood. CDR3 loop: CSVEVQSGGSNQPQHF. Here the CDR3 DNA reads TGCAGCGTTGAAGTACAATCAGGGGGTAGCAATCAGCCCCAGCATTTT.